The clone carrying this T cell receptor beta chain was detected ten times or more. This entry comes from a study of T-cell reconstitution after alpha-beta-depleted transplantation in children. This sample's TCRbeta library carried unique molecular identifier barcodes. MiXCR was run by TCRdb on the PCR reads, yielding one entry per CDR3 protein. This table has 150,000 to 250,000 distinct CDR3 sequences, about 6% appearing once. The germline V gene has CDR1 LGHNA and CDR2 YSLEER. This CDR3 has 13 amino acids. V gave up 3 bases and J gave up 1 base, with 5 bases separating them. This TCR came from a girl under two years old with combined immunodeficiency, due to receive a stem cell transplant. The sample here was PBMCs, taken before TCRalphabeta/CD19-depleted stem cell transplant. The chain couples TRBV4-3 to TRBJ2-3, with D hard to call. CDR3 region: CASSHDGTDTQYF. The DNA of the CDR3 is TGCGCCAGCAGCCATGACGGCACAGATACGCAGTATTTT.